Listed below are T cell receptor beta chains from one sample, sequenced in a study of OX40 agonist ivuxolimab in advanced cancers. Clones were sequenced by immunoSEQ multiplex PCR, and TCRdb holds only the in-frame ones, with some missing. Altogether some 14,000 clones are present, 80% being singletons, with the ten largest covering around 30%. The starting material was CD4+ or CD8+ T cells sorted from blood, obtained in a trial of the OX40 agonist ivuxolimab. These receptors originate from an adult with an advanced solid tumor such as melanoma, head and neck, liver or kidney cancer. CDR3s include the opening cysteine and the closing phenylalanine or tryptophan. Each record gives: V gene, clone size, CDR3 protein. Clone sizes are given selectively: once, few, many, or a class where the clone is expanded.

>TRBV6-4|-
CASSSDRGWSYEQYF
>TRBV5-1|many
CASSSWDSGGIYNEQFF
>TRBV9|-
CASSVVGGANVLTF
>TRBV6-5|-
CASSYAVSTDTQYF
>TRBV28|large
CASSFPAEAFF
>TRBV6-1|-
CASSDPRTGGIGNSPLHF
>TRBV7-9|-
CASSLEWDSNTEAFF
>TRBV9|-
CASSVEHVSSYEQYF
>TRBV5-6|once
CASSSGGPPTDTQYF
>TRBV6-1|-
CASSELRVTEAFF
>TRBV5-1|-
CASSLGGGAGNEQFF
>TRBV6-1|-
CASSPGTDYEQYF
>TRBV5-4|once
CASSLEGRANYGYTF
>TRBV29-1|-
CSVDEETQYF
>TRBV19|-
CASSSSGLRGEHF
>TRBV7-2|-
CASSPETGGETQYF
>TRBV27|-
CASSLSAYNEQFF
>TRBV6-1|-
CASSDAYEQYF
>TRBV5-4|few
CASSPPPGYSNYGYTF
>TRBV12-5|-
CASDISATGELFF
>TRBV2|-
CASSDYRVEDNEQFF
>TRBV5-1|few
CASSLGTQAFF
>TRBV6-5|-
CASGGSNTEAFF
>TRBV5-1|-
CASSFALGQGSNIQYF
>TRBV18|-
CASSRQGNEQFF
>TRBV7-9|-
CASSLSGTEAFF
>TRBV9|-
CASSPQGTLGGDEQYF
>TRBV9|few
CASSLRDRDNYGYTF
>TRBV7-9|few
CASSFGYSYEQYF
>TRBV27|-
CASSQIQMTAGDGYTF
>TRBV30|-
CAWSVPGRTEKLFF
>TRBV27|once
CASSPFYSGNTIYF
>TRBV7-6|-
CASSLGGARTEAFF
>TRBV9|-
CASSLKWGFANTGELFF
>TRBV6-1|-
CASSSGTANTEAFF
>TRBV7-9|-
CAGGRGATEAFF
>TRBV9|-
CASKGGSYNSPLHF
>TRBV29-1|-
CSVLSDEQFF
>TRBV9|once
CASSVAGTEYNEQFF
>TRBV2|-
CASSEAASGGGTDTQYF